A single sample is the source of the 30 T cell receptor beta chains below, sequenced in a study of blood T cell repertoires in COVID-19. Clones were read by immunoSEQ multiplex PCR, and TCRdb kept only the in-frame ones, dropping some. Of 250,000 to 350,000 clones listed, about 89% are singletons. Sequencing input: peripheral blood. These TCRs come from a man younger than 35 who had recovered from COVID-19.

The V and J genes are TRBV6-2 or TRBV6-3 and TRBJ2-3, with 9 bases fitting TRBD2. With 0 bases clipped from V and 4 bases from J, the junction kept 8 bases outside the gene matches. Germline V gene data show CDR1 as MNHEY and CDR2 as SVGEGT. The CDR3 is made up of 17 amino acids. CDR3 sequence reads: CASSYSRREGLSDTQYF. For the CDR3, the DNA is TGTGCCAGCAGTTACTCGAGGCGGGAGGGCCTGTCAGATACGCAGTATTTT.

This clone was observed once. V usage is TRBV6-5 and J usage is TRBJ1-1; possibly TRBD1 for D (6 bases). The CDR3 runs 14 residues. The V gene's germline CDR1 is MNHEY and CDR2 SVGAGI. V lost 4 bases and J lost 2, with 11 bases in between. CDR3 amino acids: CASSSWTANTEAFF. In nucleotides, the CDR3 is TGTGCCAGCAGTTCGTGGACAGCCAACACTGAAGCTTTCTTT.

The chain uses TRBV5-1 and TRBJ1-2; TRBD1 might be the D (6 bases). Trimming cost V 1 base and J 8 bases, with 12 bases left between them. This CDR3 region has 13 residues. Per the germline V gene, CDR1 is SGHRS and CDR2 is YFSETQ. The CDR3 coding sequence is TGCGCCAGCAGCTTGTCAGGGGCGAGGGGCTACACCTTC. Protein sequence: CASSLSGARGYTF. The complete variable domain, with remaining parts taken from reference TRBV5-1 and TRBJ1-2, reads KAGVTQTPRYLIKTRGQQVTLSCSPISGHRSVSWYQQTPGQGLQFLFEYFSETQRNKGNFPGRFSGRQFSNSRSEMNVSTLELGDSALYLCASSLSGARGYTFGSGTRLTVV.

This clone was seen only once. J is TRBJ2-1 and V is TRBV6-1; 7 bases agree with TRBD1. The CDR3 has 15 residues. Trimming cost V 3 bases and J 6 bases; bases outside gene matches: 8. The V gene's germline CDR1 is MNHNS and CDR2 SASEGT. This CDR3 is CASSDPTGKGNEQFF. CDR3 DNA: TGTGCCAGCAGTGACCCGACAGGGAAGGGCAATGAGCAGTTCTTC.

The rearrangement links TRBV6-6 to TRBJ2-2, with TRBD2 identical over 7 bases. The CDR3 has 15 amino acids. Germline values: CDR1 MNHNY, CDR2 SVGAGI (reference sequence). The V gene end was trimmed by 6 bases and the J gene end by 6 bases; junction bases not matched to a gene: 10. The CDR3 nucleotides read TGTGCCAGCAGCACCTCGCGGGAGTTGGCCGGGGAGCTGTTTTTT. It encodes CASSTSRELAGELFF.

The J gene is TRBJ2-3, the V gene TRBV7-3; 7 positions match TRBD1. The CDR3 covers 17 residues. The V gene's germline CDR1 is SGHTA and CDR2 FQGTGA. The ends lost 0 bases at V and 4 bases at J; junction bases unmatched: 10. The CDR3 nucleotides are TGTGCCAGCAGCTTAACGAAGACAGGGATTGGAGCAGATACGCAGTATTTT. Translation: CASSLTKTGIGADTQYF. The whole variable domain, remainder taken from reference TRBV7-3 and TRBJ2-3, is GAGVSQTPSNKVTEKGKYVELRCDPISGHTALYWYRQSLGQGPEFLIYFQGTGAADDSGLPNDRFFAVRPEGSVSTLKIQRTERGDSAVYLCASSLTKTGIGADTQYFGPGTRLTVL.

The chain couples TRBV4-1 to TRBJ1-1, with D perhaps matching TRBD1 (5 bases). In germline, CDR1 is MGHRA, CDR2 YSYEKL. This CDR3 contains 17 residues. Trimming took off 4 bases at V and 1 base at J, with 19 bases between the two ends. CDR3 residues: CASSPVAPAGRNTEAFF. CDR3 sequence (DNA): TGCGCCAGCAGCCCCGTCGCTCCGGCAGGGCGGAACACTGAAGCTTTCTTT.

The V call is TRBV2, the J call TRBJ2-1; D may be TRBD1 (6 bases). CDR3 size: 16 residues. Germline CDR1 SNHLY, CDR2 FYNNEI. Trimming removed 3 bases from V and 4 bases from J, with 16 bases in between. The chain's CDR3 is CASSDPGHRGYNEQFF. The CDR3 DNA reads TGTGCCAGCAGTGATCCGGGACACAGAGGTTACAATGAGCAGTTCTTC.

The chain links TRBV5-6 to TRBJ1-2; 8 bases are a match to TRBD1. From germline, CDR1 is SGHDT and CDR2 YYEEEE. V gave up 3 bases and J gave up 3 bases; unmatched junction bases: 4. This CDR3 has 14 residues. CDR3 bases: TGTGCCAGCAGCTACAGGGGGGGAGACTATGGCTACACCTTC. Translating gives CASSYRGGDYGYTF.

This sequence joins TRBV4-3 and TRBJ2-1, with 10 bases lining up with TRBD1. The V gene's germline CDR1 is LGHNA and CDR2 YSLEER. This CDR3 region has 15 residues. After removal of 4 bases from V and 3 bases from J, the junction contained 3 bases not matched to a gene. CDR3 DNA sequence: TGCGCCAGCAGCCCATGGACAGGGGGCTACAATGAGCAGTTCTTC. Its protein product is CASSPWTGGYNEQFF.

V gene TRBV7-9 combines with J gene TRBJ2-1, with D possibly being TRBD1 (6 bases). This CDR3 has 16 residues. Deletions cut 5 bases from V and 7 bases from J, with 21 bases between. The germline V gene encodes CDR1 SEHNR and CDR2 FQNEAQ (reference sequence). In nucleotides, the CDR3 is TGTGCCAGCAGCCCCCGGTCCTGGGACAATGGGAATGAGCAGTTCTTC. Protein product: CASSPRSWDNGNEQFF.

The DNA of the CDR3 is TGTGCCAGTAGCCGCTCCGAACTATACGAGCAGTACTTC. Protein: CASSRSELYEQYF. The J gene is TRBJ2-7, the V gene TRBV19; D is unresolved. This CDR3 contains 13 residues. The germline V gene has CDR1 LNHDA and CDR2 SQIVND (reference sequence). V lost 6 bases and J lost 4, with 13 bases in between.

The chain is built from TRBV7-9 and TRBJ1-2; D uncertain. The germline CDR1 and CDR2 sequences are SEHNR and FQNEAQ (reference sequence). The CDR3 spans 12 residues. V was cut by 3 bases and J by 8 bases, with 10 bases left in between. CDR3 loop: CASSFGEFGYTF. The CDR3 DNA sequence: TGTGCCAGCAGCTTCGGAGAATTCGGCTACACCTTC.

This clone came up once. The chain couples TRBV4-2 to TRBJ1-4, with TRBD1 matching 7 bases. In germline, CDR1 is LGHNA, CDR2 YNFKEQ. The CDR3 loop spans 17 amino acids. J was trimmed by 7 bases and V by 0 bases; bases with no gene match: 11. The DNA of the CDR3 is TGTGCCAGCAGCCAAGAACCGGGGCCTTCAGGGGGTGAAAAACTGTTTTTT. Protein sequence: CASSQEPGPSGGEKLFF.

V gene TRBV6-5 combines with J gene TRBJ1-5; D call uncertain. The length of the CDR3 is 14 residues. CDR1 and CDR2 from the germline V gene are MNHEY and SVGAGI. Trimming left V 7 bases short and J 0 bases short, with 10 bases between. CDR3 nucleotides: TGTGCCAGCACCCCTGTGTTTAGCAATCAGCCCCAGCATTTT. Amino acid sequence: CASTPVFSNQPQHF.

The J gene is TRBJ2-7, the V gene TRBV9, with 7 bases identical to TRBD1. The germline gives CDR1 SGDLS, CDR2 YYNGEE. The CDR3 has 16 residues. V gave up 4 bases and J gave up 4 bases; unmatched junction bases: 14. The CDR3 is CASSSGGQSGPYEQYF. The DNA of the CDR3 is TGTGCCAGCAGCTCAGGGGGACAAAGTGGGCCTTACGAGCAGTACTTC.

The chain combines TRBV11-2 with TRBJ1-2; D perhaps matches TRBD1 (5 bases). CDR3 length: 13 amino acids. Germline V gene lookup returns CDR1 SGHAT and CDR2 FQNNGV. Trimming stripped 5 bases from V and 7 bases from J, with 14 bases between. The CDR3 DNA is TGTGCCAGCAGCCTGAAGGGGATTGCTGGCTACACCTTC. Its protein product is CASSLKGIAGYTF.

The chain couples TRBV19 to TRBJ2-5, with 9 positions matching TRBD1. CDR3 length: 17 amino acids. V trimming: 3 bases; J trimming: 5 bases; junction bases outside the gene matches: 13. Germline V lookup: CDR1 LNHDA, CDR2 SQIVND (reference sequence). The CDR3 loop is CASSISSGTGSTETQYF. In DNA, the CDR3 is TGTGCCAGTAGTATCTCCTCCGGGACAGGGAGTACGGAGACCCAGTACTTC.

V usage is TRBV19 and J usage is TRBJ1-2; no definite D call. CDR1 is LNHDA, CDR2 SQIVND, per germline (reference sequence). The CDR3 length is 15 residues. V lost 0 bases, J lost 3 bases, and 11 bases lay in between. CDR3 loop: CASSIDRDGDYGYTF. CDR3 sequence (DNA): TGTGCCAGTAGTATAGACCGGGATGGAGACTATGGCTACACCTTC.

In this sample, this clone turned up a few times. The chain is built from TRBV27 and TRBJ1-5; D ambiguous. Trimming stripped 5 bases from V and 2 bases from J, with 10 bases between. The CDR3 is 14 amino acids. Germline loops: CDR1 MNHEY, CDR2 SMNVEV (reference sequence). CDR3 bases: TGTGCCAGCAGTGCTCGAGGAGGCAATCAGCCCCAGCATTTT. It codes for CASSARGGNQPQHF.

CDR3 protein: CSASADWTAEAFF. DNA of the CDR3: TGCAGTGCTAGTGCGGACTGGACAGCTGAAGCTTTCTTT. The V call is TRBV20-1, the J call TRBJ1-1; a weak D match, TRBD1 (6 bases). The germline gives CDR1 DFQATT, CDR2 SNEGSKA (reference sequence). CDR3 size: 13 residues. Trimming stripped 3 bases from V and 6 bases from J, with 14 bases between.

The rearrangement links TRBV27 to TRBJ2-7; 9 bases match TRBD2. Germline V gene sequence: CDR1 MNHEY, CDR2 SMNVEV (reference sequence). The CDR3 is made up of 14 amino acids. Trimming removed 8 bases from V and 6 bases from J; junction bases left unmatched: 11. CDR3 sequence reads: CASRPLQLAGEQYF. The CDR3 DNA is TGTGCCAGCCGTCCTTTGCAACTAGCGGGCGAGCAGTACTTC.

This chain joins TRBV13 and TRBJ2-5, with a tentative D call TRBD1 (6 bases). The V end was cut by 2 bases, the J end by 4 bases, with 11 bases between. The CDR3 sequence is 14 residues long. Germline V lookup: CDR1 PRHDT, CDR2 FYEKMQ (reference sequence). The DNA for the CDR3 is TGTGCCAGCAGCTTAAGAGGACAGCGAGAGACCCAGTACTTC. Translation gives CASSLRGQRETQYF.

The chain couples TRBV16 to TRBJ1-4; D not resolved. V lost 6 bases, J lost 3 bases, and 17 bases lay in between. Looked up from germline, CDR1 is KGHSY and CDR2 is FQNENV. The CDR3 is made up of 16 amino acids. As DNA, the CDR3 is TGTGCCAGCAGTACGCCAATGATACGGGCTAATGAAAAACTGTTTTTT. Translating gives CASSTPMIRANEKLFF.

This clone was seen once. V and J are TRBV3-1 (or the pseudogene TRBV3-2) and TRBJ1-1, with 8 bases fitting TRBD1. The J segment lost 3 bases and the V segment lost 9 bases, leaving 6 bases of the junction unmatched. Germline V gene lookup returns CDR1 LGHDT and CDR2 YNNKEL (reference sequence). The CDR3 totals 13 residues. CDR3 residues: CASQTGDYTEAFF. CDR3 nucleotides: TGTGCCAGTCAGACAGGGGACTACACTGAAGCTTTCTTT.

This clone was seen just once. The chain carries TRBV29-1 and TRBJ1-4; TRBD1 is a possible D gene (6 bases). V lost 6 bases and J 0 bases, leaving 11 bases between the germline ends. This CDR3 is 14 amino acids long. The V gene's germline CDR1 is SQVTM and CDR2 ANQGSEA. The CDR3 here is CSVAGTSTNEKLFF. CDR3 coding DNA: TGCAGCGTGGCCGGGACATCAACTAATGAAAAACTGTTTTTT.

The chain recombines TRBV5-4 with TRBJ2-7, with 11 bases fitting TRBD2. Unmatched junction bases numbered 4, after V lost 1 base and J lost 7 bases. The CDR3 is made up of 14 amino acids. From germline, CDR1 is SGHNT and CDR2 YYREEE (reference sequence). CDR3 DNA: TGTGCCAGCAGCTTGCCTAGCGGGAGGAGGGAGCAGTACTTC. Protein product: CASSLPSGRREQYF.

This clone has just a few counts. The chain is built from TRBV7-2 and TRBJ1-5, with TRBD1 as a possible D gene (6 bases). Germline V lookup: CDR1 SGHTA, CDR2 FQGNSA. The CDR3 consists of 15 residues. V was shortened by 4 bases and J by 5 bases, with 15 bases between the two germline ends. This CDR3 reads CASSYTGFEDQPQHF. CDR3 sequence (DNA): TGTGCCAGCAGCTACACAGGGTTCGAGGATCAGCCCCAGCATTTT.

V usage is TRBV7-8 and J usage is TRBJ1-4; D ambiguous. Trimming pared 5 bases from V and 0 bases from J, leaving 13 bases between. CDR1 SGHVS and CDR2 FQNEAQ come from the germline V gene. This CDR3 contains 16 residues. CDR3 residues: CASSDNQASTNEKLFF. CDR3 DNA sequence: TGTGCCAGCAGCGATAATCAGGCGTCAACTAATGAAAAACTGTTTTTT.

The rearrangement joins TRBV10-3 to TRBJ1-1; 9 positions match TRBD1. The CDR3 covers 14 residues. The J segment lost 5 bases and the V segment lost 6 bases, leaving 7 bases of the junction unmatched. Germline CDR1 is ENHRY and CDR2 is SYGVKD. The DNA for the CDR3 is TGTGCCATCAGGAACCCTGGACAGGGGACTGAAGCTTTCTTT. Translating it yields CAIRNPGQGTEAFF.